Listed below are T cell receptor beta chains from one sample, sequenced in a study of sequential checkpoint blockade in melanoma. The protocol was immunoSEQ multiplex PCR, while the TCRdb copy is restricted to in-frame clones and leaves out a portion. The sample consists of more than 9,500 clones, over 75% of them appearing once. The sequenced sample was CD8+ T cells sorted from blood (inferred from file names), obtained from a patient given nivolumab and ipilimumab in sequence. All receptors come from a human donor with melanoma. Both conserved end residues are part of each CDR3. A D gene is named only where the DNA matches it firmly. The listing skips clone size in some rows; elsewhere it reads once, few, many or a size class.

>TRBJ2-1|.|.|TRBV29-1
TGCAGCGTTGCGGGGAATGAGCAGTTCTTC
CSVAGNEQFF
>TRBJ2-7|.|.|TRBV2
TGTGCCAGGGGCGACAGTTACGAGCAGTACTTC
CARGDSYEQYF
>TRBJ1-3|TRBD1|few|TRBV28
TGTGCCAGCAGTTCGTGGACAGGGGGCCTCTCCGGAAACACCATATATTTT
CASSSWTGGLSGNTIYF
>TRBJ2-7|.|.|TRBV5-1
TGCGCCAGCAGCTTGTTTGCGGGGTACGAGCAGTACTTC
CASSLFAGYEQYF
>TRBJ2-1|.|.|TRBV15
TGTGCCACCAGCCTCCAGGGTATTGAGAAGGCCCGGGACAATGAGCAGTTCTTC
CATSLQGIEKARDNEQFF
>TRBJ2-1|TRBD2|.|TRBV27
TGTGCCAGCAGTTTAGCGGGAGGAACCTACAATGAGCAGTTCTTC
CASSLAGGTYNEQFF
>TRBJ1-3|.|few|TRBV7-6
TGTGCCAGCAGCTTAGGAGGCAGATACTCTGGAAACACCATATATTTT
CASSLGGRYSGNTIYF
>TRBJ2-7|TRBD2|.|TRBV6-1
TGTGCCAGCACTGGGTATTCCAGCGGGAGTCGCGAGCAGTACTTC
CASTGYSSGSREQYF
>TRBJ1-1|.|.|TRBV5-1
TGCGCCAGCAGCTTGATCAGCGTGAACACTGAAGCTTTCTTT
CASSLISVNTEAFF
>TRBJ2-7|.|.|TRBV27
TGTGCCAGCAGTTTAGCAGTACCGCGGGATCTCTACGAGCAGTACTTC
CASSLAVPRDLYEQYF
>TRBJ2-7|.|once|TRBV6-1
TGTGCCAGCAGTGATCCAGGGAACGAGCAGTACTTC
CASSDPGNEQYF
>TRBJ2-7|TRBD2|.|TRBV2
TGTGCCAGCAGTGATGGTGGACTAGCGGGGCCAGAGTACTTC
CASSDGGLAGPEYF
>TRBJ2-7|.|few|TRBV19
TGTGCCAGTAGTATGGCGGTCCTCTACGAGCAGTACTTC
CASSMAVLYEQYF
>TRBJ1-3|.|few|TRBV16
TGTGCCAGCAGCCAATCTTCGGGGACTGGCTCTGGAAACACCATATATTTT
CASSQSSGTGSGNTIYF
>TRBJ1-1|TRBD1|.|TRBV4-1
TGCGCCAGCGGGGTCACAGGGGCGAACACTGAAGCTTTCTTT
CASGVTGANTEAFF
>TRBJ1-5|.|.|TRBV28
TGTGCCAGCAGTAATTTCCCCGACAGCGCAGAGCCCCAGCATTTT
CASSNFPDSAEPQHF
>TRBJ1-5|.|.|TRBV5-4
TGTGCCAGCAGCCAAGGCGGGGTAGCTCAGCCCCAGCATTTT
CASSQGGVAQPQHF
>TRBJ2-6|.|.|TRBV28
TGTGCCAGCAGTTCCAGCTTTGCCAGGGATAACTCTGGGGCCAACGTCCTGACTTTC
CASSSSFARDNSGANVLTF
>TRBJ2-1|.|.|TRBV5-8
TGTGCCAGCAGCTTGTACTCTGTATCCTACAATGAGCAGTTCTTC
CASSLYSVSYNEQFF
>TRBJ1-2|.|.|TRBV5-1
TGCGCCAGCAGCTTGTTGGGGGCGCAGGACTATGGCTACACCTTC
CASSLLGAQDYGYTF
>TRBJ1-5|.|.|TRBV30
TGTGCCTGGCAGCCAGGCAGCGGTAATCAGCCCCAGCATTTT
CAWQPGSGNQPQHF
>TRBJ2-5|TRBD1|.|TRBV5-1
TGCGCCAGCAGCTTCGGGACAGACCAGTACTTC
CASSFGTDQYF
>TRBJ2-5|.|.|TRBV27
TGTGCCAGCAGCGGTCGAGGCTGGGTCCAAGAGACCCAGTACTTC
CASSGRGWVQETQYF
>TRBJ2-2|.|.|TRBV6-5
TGTGCCACGGGACTCCTGAACACCGGGGAGCTGTTTTTT
CATGLLNTGELFF
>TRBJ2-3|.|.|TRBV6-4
TGTGCCGGGTCGGGGGATAGCACAGATACGCAGTATTTT
CAGSGDSTDTQYF
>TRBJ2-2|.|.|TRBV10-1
TGCGCCAGCAGTGAGTCGAACAGGGACACCGGGGAGCTGTTTTTT
CASSESNRDTGELFF
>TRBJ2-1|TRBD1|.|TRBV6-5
TGTGCCAGCAGTTACATGACAGGGGGCAATGAGCAGTTCTTC
CASSYMTGGNEQFF
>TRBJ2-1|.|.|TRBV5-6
TGTGCCAGCAGCTTGGGACTAAATGAGCAGTTCTTC
CASSLGLNEQFF
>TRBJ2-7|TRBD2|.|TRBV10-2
TGCGCCAGCAGTGCTTCCCTAGCGGGATCCTACGAGCAGTACTTC
CASSASLAGSYEQYF
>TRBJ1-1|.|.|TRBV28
TGTGCCAGCAGTTTAGCGGGGGGCAGGGAGGAAGACACTGAAGCTTTCTTT
CASSLAGGREEDTEAFF
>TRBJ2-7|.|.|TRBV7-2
TGTGCCAGCAGCCCAGGGGGGACCTACGAGCAGTACTTC
CASSPGGTYEQYF
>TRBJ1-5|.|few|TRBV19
TGTGCCAGTAGTATTGGGGCGCCGAGCAATCAGCCCCAGCATTTT
CASSIGAPSNQPQHF
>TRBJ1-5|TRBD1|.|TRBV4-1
TGCGCCAGCAGCCACCAGGGGGCCGGCAATCAGCCCCAGCATTTT
CASSHQGAGNQPQHF
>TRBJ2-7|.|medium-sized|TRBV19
TGTGCCAGTAGCGCCTCAGGGGAGCAGTACTTC
CASSASGEQYF
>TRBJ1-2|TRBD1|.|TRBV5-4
TGTGCCAGCAGCGTAACCGGGACAGGGGAGGTCTACACCTTC
CASSVTGTGEVYTF
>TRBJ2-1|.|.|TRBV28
TGTGCCAGCAGTTACAGAGTGAGGGCCTCCTACAATGAGCAGTTCTTC
CASSYRVRASYNEQFF
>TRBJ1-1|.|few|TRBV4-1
TGCGCCAGCAGCCAAGGGCCCGGAGTCATGAACACTGAAGCTTTCTTT
CASSQGPGVMNTEAFF
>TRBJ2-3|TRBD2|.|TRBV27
TGTGCCAGCATGACTAGCGGGTATACAGATACGCAGTATTTT
CASMTSGYTDTQYF
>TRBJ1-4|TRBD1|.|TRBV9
TGTGCCAGCAGCTATCCGGGACAGGAAAAACTGTTTTTT
CASSYPGQEKLFF